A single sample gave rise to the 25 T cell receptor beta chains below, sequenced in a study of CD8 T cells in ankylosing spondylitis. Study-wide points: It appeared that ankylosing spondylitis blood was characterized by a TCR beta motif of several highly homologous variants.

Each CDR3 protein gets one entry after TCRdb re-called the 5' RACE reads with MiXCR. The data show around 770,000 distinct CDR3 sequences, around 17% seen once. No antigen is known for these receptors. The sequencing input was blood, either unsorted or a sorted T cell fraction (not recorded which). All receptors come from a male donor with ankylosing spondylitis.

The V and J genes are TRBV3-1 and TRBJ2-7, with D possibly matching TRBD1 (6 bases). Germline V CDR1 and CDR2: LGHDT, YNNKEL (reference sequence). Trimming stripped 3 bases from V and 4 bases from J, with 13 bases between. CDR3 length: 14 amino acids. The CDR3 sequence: CASSQFTGSYEQYF. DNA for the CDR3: TGTGCCAGCAGCCAGTTTACAGGGAGTTACGAGCAGTACTTC.

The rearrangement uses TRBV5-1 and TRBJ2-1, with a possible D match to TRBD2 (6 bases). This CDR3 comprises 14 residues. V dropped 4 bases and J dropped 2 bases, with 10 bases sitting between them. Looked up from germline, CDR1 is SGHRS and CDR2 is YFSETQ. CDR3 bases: TGCGCCAGCAGCCCCCCTAGCGCCTACAATGAGCAGTTCTTC. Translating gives CASSPPSAYNEQFF.

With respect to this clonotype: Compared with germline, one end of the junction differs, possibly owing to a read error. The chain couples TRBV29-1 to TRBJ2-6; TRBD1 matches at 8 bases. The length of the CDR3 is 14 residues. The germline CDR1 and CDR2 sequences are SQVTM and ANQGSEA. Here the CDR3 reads CSVGGQGAGNVLAF. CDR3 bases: TGCAGCGTTGGAGGGCAGGGGGCTGGAAACGTCCTGGCTTTC.

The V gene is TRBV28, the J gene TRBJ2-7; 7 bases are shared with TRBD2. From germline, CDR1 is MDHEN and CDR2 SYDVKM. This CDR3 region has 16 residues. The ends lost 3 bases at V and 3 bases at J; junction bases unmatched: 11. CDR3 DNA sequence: TGTGCCAGCAGTTTGATCCGACAAGGCGGGGGCTACGAGCAGTACTTC. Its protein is CASSLIRQGGGYEQYF.

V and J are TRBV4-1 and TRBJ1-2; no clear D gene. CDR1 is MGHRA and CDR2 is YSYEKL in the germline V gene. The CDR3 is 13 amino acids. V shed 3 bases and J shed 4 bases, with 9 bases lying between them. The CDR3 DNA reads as TGCGCCAGCAGCCATGAACAGTCCTATGGCTACACCTTC. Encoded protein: CASSHEQSYGYTF.

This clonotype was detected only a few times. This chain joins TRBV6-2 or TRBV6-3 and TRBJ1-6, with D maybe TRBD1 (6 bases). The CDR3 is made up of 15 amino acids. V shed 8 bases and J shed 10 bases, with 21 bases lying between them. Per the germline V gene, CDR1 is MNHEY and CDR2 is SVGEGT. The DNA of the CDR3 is TGTGCCAGCTGCGCCTCGAAGGGGGTTGCATCACCCCTCCACTTT. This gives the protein CASCASKGVASPLHF.

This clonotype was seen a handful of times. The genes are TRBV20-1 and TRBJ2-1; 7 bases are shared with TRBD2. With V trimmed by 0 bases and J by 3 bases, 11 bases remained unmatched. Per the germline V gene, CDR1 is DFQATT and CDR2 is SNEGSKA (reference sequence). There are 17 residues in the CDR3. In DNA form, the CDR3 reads TGCAGTGCTAGAGACGCCACGAGGGCGGGGGACTACAATGAGCAGTTCTTC. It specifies CSARDATRAGDYNEQFF.

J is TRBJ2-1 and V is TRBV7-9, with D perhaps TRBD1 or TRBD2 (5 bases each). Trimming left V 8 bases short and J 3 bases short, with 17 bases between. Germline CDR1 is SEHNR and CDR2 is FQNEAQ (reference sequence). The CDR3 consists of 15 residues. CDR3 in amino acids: CASGTGTNLYNEQFF. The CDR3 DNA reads TGTGCCAGCGGGACGGGGACCAATCTCTACAATGAGCAGTTCTTC.

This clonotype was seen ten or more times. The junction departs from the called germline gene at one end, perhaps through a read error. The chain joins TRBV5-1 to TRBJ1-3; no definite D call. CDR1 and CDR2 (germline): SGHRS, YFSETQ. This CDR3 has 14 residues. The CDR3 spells CASSLSSSGNTIYF. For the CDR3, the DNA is TGTGCCAGCAGCCTCTCGTCCTCTGGAAACACCATATATTTT.

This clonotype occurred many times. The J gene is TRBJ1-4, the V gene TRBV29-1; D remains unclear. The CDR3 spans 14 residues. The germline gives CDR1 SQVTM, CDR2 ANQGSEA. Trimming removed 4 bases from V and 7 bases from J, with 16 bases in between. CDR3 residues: CSVVPAVTSEKLFF. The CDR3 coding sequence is TGCAGCGTTGTCCCGGCGGTAACTTCTGAAAAACTGTTTTTT.

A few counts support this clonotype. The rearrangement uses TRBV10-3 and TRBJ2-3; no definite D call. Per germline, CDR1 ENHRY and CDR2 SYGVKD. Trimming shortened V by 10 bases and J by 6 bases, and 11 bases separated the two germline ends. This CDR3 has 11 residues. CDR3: CATTNLDTQYF. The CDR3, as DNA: TGTGCCACCACTAATCTGGATACGCAGTATTTT.

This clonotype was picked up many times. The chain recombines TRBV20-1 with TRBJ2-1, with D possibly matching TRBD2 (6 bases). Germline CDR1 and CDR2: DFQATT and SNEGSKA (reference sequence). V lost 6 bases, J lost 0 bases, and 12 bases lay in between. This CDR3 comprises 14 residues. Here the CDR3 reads CSAHVRGSYNEQFF. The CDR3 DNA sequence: TGCAGTGCGCACGTGCGGGGCTCCTACAATGAGCAGTTCTTC.

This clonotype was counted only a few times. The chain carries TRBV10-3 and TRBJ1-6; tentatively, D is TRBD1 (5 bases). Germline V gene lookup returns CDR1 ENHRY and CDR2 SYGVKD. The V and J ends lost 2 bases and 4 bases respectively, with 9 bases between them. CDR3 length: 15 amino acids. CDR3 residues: CAISEGQGYNSPLHF. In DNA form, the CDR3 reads TGTGCCATCAGTGAGGGGCAGGGTTATAATTCACCCCTCCACTTT.

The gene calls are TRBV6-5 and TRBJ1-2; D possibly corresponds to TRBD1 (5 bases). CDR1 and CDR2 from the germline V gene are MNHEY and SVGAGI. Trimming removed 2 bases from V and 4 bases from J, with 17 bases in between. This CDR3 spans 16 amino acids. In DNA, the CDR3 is TGTGCCAGCAGTTACGGGCTGGGTGCAGGGAGCTATGGCTACACCTTC. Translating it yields CASSYGLGAGSYGYTF.

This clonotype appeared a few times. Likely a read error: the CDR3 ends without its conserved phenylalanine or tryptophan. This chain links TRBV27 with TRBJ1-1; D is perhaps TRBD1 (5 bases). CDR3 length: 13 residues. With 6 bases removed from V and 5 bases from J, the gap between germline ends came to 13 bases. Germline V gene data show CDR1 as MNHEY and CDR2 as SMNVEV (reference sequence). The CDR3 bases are TGTGCCAGCAGACCCTTGGGGGGTACTGAAGCTTTCTCT. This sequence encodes CASRPLGGTEAFS.

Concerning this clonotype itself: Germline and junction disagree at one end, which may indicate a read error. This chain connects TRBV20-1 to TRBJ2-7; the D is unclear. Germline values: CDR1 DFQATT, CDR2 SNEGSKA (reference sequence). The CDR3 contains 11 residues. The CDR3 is CSGEYSYGQYF. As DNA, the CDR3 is TGCAGTGGGGAATACTCCTACGGGCAGTACTTC.

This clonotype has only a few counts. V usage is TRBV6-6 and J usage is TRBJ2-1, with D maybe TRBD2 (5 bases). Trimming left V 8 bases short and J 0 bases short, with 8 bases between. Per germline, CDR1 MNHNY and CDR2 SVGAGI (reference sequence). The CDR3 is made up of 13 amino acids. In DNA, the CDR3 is TGTGCCAGCGGGGAGCTCTCCTACAATGAGCAGTTCTTC. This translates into CASGELSYNEQFF.

Written as DNA, the CDR3 is TGCGCCAGCAGCTTAGGCGACCTCTATGGCTACACCTTC. Its translation is CASSLGDLYGYTF. The chain is built from TRBV5-1 and TRBJ1-2; no clear D. This CDR3 region has 13 residues. With 2 bases removed from V and 4 bases from J, the gap between germline ends came to 9 bases. Germline V gene data show CDR1 as SGHRS and CDR2 as YFSETQ.

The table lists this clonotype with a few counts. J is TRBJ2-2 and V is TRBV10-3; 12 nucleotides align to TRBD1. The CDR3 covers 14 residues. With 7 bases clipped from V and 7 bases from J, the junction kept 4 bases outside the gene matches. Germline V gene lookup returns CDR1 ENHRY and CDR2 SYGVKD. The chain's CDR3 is CAIKGQGADGELFF. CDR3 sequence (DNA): TGTGCCATCAAGGGACAGGGGGCTGACGGGGAGCTGTTTTTT.

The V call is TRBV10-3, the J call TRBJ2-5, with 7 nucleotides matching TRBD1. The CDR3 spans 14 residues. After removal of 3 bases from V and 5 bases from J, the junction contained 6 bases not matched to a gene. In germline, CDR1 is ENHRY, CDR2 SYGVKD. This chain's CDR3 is CAISEEGAGETQYF. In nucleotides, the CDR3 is TGTGCCATCAGTGAAGAGGGGGCTGGGGAGACCCAGTACTTC.

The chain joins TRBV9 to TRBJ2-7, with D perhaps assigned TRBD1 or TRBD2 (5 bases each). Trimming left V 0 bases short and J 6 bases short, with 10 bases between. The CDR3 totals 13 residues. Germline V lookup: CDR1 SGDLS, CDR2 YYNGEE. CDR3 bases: TGTGCCAGCAGCGTAGGAGGGGCGACCGAGCAGTACTTC. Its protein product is CASSVGGATEQYF.

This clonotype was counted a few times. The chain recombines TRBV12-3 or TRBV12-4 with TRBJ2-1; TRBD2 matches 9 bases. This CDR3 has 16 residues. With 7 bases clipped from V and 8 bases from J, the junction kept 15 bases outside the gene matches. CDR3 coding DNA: TGTGCCAGCAAAGGGTGGCGGGGGGGCCGTAATTATGAGCAGTTCTTC. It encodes CASKGWRGGRNYEQFF.

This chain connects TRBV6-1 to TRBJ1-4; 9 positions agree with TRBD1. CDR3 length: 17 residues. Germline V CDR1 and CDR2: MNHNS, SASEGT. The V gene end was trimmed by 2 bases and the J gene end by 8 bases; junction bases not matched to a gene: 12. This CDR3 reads CASSEQSGGQGREKLFF. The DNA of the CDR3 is TGTGCCAGCAGTGAACAGAGTGGGGGACAGGGTAGAGAAAAACTGTTTTTT.

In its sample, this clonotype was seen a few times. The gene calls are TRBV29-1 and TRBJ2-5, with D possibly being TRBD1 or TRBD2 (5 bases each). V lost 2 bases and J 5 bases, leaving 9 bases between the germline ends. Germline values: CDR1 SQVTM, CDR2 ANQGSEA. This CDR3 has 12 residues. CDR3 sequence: CSVESGTETQYF. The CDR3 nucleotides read TGCAGCGTTGAATCGGGGACGGAGACCCAGTACTTC.

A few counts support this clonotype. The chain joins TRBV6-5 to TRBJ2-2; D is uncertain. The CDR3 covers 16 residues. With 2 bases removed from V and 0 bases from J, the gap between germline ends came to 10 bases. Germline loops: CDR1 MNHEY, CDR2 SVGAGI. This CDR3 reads CASSYLAATNTGELFF. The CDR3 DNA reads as TGTGCCAGCAGTTACCTTGCGGCCACGAACACCGGGGAGCTGTTTTTT.